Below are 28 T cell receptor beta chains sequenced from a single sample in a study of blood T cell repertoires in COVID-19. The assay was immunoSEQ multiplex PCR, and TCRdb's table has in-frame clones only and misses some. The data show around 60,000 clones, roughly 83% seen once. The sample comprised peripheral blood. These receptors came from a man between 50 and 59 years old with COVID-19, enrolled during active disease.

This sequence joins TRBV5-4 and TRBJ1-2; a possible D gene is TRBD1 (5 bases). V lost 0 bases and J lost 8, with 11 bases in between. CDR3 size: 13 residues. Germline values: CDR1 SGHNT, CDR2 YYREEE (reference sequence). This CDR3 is CASSLVGVRGYTF. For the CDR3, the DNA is TGTGCCAGCAGCTTGGTAGGGGTCCGGGGCTACACCTTC.

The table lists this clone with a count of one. CDR3 coding DNA: TGTGCCAGCAGTTCCACGGACAGGGTAGCCTACGAGCAGTACTTC. This translates into CASSSTDRVAYEQYF. The V gene is TRBV28, the J gene TRBJ2-7, with 8 positions matching TRBD1. Germline V lookup: CDR1 MDHEN, CDR2 SYDVKM. The CDR3 is 15 amino acids. Trimming removed 4 bases from V and 2 bases from J; junction bases left unmatched: 7.

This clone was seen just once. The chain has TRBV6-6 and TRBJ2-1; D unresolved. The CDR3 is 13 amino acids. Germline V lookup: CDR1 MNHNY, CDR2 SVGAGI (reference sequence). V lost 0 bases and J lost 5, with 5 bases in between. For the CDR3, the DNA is TGTGCCAGCAGTTACTCGGAGAACAATGAGCAGTTCTTC. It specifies CASSYSENNEQFF.

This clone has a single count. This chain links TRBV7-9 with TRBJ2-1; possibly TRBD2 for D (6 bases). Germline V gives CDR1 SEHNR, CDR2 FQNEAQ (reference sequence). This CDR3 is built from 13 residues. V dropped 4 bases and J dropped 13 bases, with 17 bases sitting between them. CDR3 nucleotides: TGTGCCAGCAGCTCCGGGACTCACATGTCCCAGTTCTTC. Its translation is CASSSGTHMSQFF.

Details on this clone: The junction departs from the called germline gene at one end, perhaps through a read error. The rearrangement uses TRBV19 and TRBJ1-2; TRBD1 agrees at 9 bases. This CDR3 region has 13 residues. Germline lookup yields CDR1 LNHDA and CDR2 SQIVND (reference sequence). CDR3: CASTLRDREVLYF. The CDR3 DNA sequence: TGTGCCAGTACCCTCCGGGACAGGGAGGTTCTCTACTTC.

The CDR3 coding sequence is TGTGCCACCAGCAGAGCCTACCCCGGGGACGAGCAGTACTTC. It is translated as CATSRAYPGDEQYF. The chain has TRBV15 and TRBJ2-7; weak D call: TRBD2 (5 bases). Germline V gives CDR1 LNHNV, CDR2 YYDKDF (reference sequence). With 1 base removed from V and 5 bases from J, the gap between germline ends came to 12 bases. This CDR3 is 14 amino acids long.

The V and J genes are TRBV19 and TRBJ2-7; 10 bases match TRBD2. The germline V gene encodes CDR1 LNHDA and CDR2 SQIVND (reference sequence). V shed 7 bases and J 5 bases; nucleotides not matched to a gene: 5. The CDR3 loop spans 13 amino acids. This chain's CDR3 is CASTAGGPNEQYF. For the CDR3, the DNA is TGTGCCAGTACAGCGGGAGGGCCGAACGAGCAGTACTTC.

CDR3 DNA sequence: TGTGCCAGCAGTGAAGTGTTGGGCAGGGGAGCTTTCTTT. Translating gives CASSEVLGRGAFF. J is TRBJ1-1 and V is TRBV6-1, with D perhaps matching TRBD1 (6 bases). CDR3 length: 13 amino acids. The germline V gene has CDR1 MNHNS and CDR2 SASEGT. V was trimmed by 1 base and J by 10 bases, leaving 13 bases between them.

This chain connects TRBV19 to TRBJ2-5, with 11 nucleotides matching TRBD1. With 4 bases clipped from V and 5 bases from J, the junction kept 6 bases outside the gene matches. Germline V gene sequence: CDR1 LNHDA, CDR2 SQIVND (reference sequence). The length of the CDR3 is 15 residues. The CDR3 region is CASSRADRGLETQYF. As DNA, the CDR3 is TGTGCCAGTAGTAGGGCGGACAGGGGGCTGGAGACCCAGTACTTC.

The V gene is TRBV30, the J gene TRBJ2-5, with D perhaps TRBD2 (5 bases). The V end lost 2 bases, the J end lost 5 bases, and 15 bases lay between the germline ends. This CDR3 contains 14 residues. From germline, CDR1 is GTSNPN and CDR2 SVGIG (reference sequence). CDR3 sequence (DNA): TGTGCCTGGAGTACTCATGGACTGCGGGAGACCCAGTACTTC. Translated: CAWSTHGLRETQYF.

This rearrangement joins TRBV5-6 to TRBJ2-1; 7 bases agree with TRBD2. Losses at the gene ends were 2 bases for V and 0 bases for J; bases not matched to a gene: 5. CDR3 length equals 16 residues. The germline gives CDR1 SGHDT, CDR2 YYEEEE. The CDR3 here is CASSFTSVSSYNEQFF. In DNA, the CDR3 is TGTGCCAGCAGCTTTACTAGCGTCAGCTCCTACAATGAGCAGTTCTTC.

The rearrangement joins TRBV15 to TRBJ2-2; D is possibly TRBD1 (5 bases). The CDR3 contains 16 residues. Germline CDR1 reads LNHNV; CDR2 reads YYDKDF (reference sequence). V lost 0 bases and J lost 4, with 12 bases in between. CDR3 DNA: TGTGCCACCAGCAGAGATCTTGACAGACTCACCGGGGAGCTGTTTTTT. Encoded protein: CATSRDLDRLTGELFF. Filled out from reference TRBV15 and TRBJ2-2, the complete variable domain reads DAMVIQNPRYQVTQFGKPVTLSCSQTLNHNVMYWYQQKSSQAPKLLFHYYDKDFNNEADTPDNFQSRRPNTSFCFLDIRSPGLGDTAMYLCATSRDLDRLTGELFFGEGSRLTVL.

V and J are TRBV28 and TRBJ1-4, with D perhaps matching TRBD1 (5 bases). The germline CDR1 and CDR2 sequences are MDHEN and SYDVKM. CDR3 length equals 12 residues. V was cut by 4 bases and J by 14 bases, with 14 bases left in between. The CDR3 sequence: CASSSDTLRLFF. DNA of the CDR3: TGTGCCAGCAGTTCGGACACTCTGAGGCTGTTTTTT.

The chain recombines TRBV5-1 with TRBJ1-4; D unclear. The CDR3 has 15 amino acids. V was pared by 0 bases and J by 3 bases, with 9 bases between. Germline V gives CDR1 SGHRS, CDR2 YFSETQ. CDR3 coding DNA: TGCGCCAGCAGCTTGGTAGGCGGGGCTAATGAAAAACTGTTTTTT. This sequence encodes CASSLVGGANEKLFF.

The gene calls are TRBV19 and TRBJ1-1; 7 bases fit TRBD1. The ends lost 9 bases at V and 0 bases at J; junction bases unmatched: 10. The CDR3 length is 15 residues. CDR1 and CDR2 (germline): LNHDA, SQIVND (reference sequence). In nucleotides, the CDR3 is TGTGCCAGCCTCGACCAGGGGGGCGTGAACACTGAAGCTTTCTTT. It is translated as CASLDQGGVNTEAFF.

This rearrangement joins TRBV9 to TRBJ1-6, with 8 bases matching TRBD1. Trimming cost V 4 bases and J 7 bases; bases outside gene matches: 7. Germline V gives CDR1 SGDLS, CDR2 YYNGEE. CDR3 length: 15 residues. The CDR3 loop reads CASSRGQGPNSPLHF. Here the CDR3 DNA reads TGTGCCAGCAGCCGAGGACAGGGCCCCAATTCACCCCTCCACTTT.

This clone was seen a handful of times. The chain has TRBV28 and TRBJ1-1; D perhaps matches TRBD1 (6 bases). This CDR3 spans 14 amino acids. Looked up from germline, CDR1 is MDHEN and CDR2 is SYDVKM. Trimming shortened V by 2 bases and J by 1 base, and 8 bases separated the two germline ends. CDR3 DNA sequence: TGTGCCAGCAGTTTAATGGGACAGAACACTGAAGCTTTCTTT. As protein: CASSLMGQNTEAFF.

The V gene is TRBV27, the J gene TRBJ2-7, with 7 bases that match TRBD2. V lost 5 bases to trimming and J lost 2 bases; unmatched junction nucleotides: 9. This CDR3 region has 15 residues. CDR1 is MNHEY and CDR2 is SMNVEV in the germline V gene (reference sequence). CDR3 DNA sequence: TGTGCCAGCAGTCCAGAACTAGCGCTAGCCTACGAGCAGTACTTC. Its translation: CASSPELALAYEQYF.

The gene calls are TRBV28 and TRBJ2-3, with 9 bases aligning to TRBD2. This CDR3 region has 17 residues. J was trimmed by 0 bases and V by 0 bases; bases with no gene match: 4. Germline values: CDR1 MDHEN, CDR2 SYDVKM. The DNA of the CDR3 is TGTGCCAGCAGTTTATGGGCTAGCGGGGCGAGCACAGATACGCAGTATTTT. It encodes CASSLWASGASTDTQYF.

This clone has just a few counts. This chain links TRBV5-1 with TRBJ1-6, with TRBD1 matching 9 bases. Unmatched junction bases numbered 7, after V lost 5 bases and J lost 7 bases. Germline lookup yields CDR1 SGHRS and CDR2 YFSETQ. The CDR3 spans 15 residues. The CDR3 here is CASSLGQGMNSPLHF. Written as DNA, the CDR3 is TGCGCCAGCAGTCTGGGACAGGGAATGAATTCACCCCTCCACTTT.

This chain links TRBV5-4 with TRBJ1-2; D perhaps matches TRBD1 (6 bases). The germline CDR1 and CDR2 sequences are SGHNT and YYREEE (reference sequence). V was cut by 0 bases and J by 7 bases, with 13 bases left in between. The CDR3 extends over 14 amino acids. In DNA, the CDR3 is TGTGCCAGCAGCTTGGCCGGGGGGCATAGTGGCTACACCTTC. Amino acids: CASSLAGGHSGYTF.

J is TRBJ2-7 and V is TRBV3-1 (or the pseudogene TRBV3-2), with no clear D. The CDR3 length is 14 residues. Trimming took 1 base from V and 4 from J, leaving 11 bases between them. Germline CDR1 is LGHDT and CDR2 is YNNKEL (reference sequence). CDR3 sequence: CASSQGLRGYEQYF. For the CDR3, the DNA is TGTGCCAGCAGCCAAGGCCTTAGAGGTTACGAGCAGTACTTC.

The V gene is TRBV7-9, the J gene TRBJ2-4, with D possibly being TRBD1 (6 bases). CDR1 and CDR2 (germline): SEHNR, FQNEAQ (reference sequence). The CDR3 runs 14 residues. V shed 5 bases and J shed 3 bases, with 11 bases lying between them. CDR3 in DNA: TGTGCCAGCAGCCGACAGGATTTCAAAAACATTCAGTACTTC. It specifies CASSRQDFKNIQYF.

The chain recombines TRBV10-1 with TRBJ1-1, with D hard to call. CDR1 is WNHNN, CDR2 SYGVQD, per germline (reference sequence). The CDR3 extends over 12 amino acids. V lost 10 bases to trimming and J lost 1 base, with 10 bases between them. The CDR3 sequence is CANDGRNTEAFF. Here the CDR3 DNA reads TGCGCCAACGACGGGAGGAACACTGAAGCTTTCTTT.

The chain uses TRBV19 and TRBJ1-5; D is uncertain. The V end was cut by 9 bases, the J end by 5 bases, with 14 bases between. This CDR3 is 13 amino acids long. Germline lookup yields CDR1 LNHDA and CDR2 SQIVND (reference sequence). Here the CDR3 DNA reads TGTGCCAGCCATGCAGAAACGTATCAGCCCCAGCATTTT. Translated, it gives CASHAETYQPQHF.

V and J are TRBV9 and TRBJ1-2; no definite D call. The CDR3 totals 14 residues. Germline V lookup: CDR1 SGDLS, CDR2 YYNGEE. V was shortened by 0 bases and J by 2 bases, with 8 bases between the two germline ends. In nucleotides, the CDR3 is TGTGCCAGCAGCGTAGAAGCGCAAAACTATGGCTACACCTTC. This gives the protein CASSVEAQNYGYTF.

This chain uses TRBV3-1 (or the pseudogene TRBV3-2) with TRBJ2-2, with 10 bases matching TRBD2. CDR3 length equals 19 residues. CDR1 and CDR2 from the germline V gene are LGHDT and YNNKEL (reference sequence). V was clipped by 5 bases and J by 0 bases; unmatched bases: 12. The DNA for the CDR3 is TGTGCCAGCAGCGTCGGGACTAGCGAATACTACGCGAACACCGGGGAGCTGTTTTTT. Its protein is CASSVGTSEYYANTGELFF.

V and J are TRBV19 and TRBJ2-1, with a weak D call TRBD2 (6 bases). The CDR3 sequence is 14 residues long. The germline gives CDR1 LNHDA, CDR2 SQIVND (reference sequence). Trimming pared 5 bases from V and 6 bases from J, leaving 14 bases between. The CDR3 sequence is CASSGGGVSNEQFF. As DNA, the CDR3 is TGTGCCAGTAGTGGGGGAGGTGTCTCCAATGAGCAGTTCTTC.